This T cell receptor (beta chain) was observed in a study of ipilimumab plus nivolumab after autologous stem cell transplantation. Comment on this clone: Given the absence of the conserved phenylalanine or tryptophan at the CDR3 end, a read error is likely. No DNA is shown, since the ends of the CDR3 on it are uncertain; the CDR3 is the one TCRdb lists.

The method was immunoSEQ multiplex PCR; TCRdb's version includes in-frame clones alone and lacks a portion of them. The table lists more than 15,000 clones, around four fifths of them singletons. Counting both end residues, the CDR3 totals 9 amino acids. Germline V lookup: CDR1 MNHEY, CDR2 SMNVEV (reference sequence). The TCR was taken from a male donor with diffuse large B-cell lymphoma. The chain is built from TRBV27 and TRBJ1-1; the table assigns TRBD1, which was not confirmed against the DNA. This sample comprised PBMCs, obtained in a trial of ipilimumab plus nivolumab as post-transplant consolidation. CDR3 sequence: CASYTPGQL.